This passage covers 25 T cell receptor beta chains from one sample sequenced in a study of shared clonotypes between healthy human individuals. Naivety among CD8 cells was defined by CD45RO negativity and positive CCR7 selection, thereby excluding terminally differentiated effector memory CD45RA+ cells. Assay: immunoSEQ multiplex PCR; the TCRdb copy retains only in-frame clones and omits some. The table lists 800,000 or so clones, just over 95% of them singletons. Material: naive CD8+ T cells sorted from blood. Receptors originate from a man under 40 in good health.

The sample holds one count of this clone. The chain is built from TRBV9 and TRBJ2-1; D gene uncertain. V lost 0 bases to trimming and J lost 8 bases, with 15 bases between them. There are 15 residues in the CDR3. Germline CDR1 and CDR2: SGDLS and YYNGEE. The CDR3 sequence is CASSVGVGYADEQFF. In DNA, the CDR3 is TGTGCCAGCAGCGTAGGGGTCGGGTACGCTGATGAGCAGTTCTTC.

This sequence joins TRBV30 and TRBJ2-7; 10 bases fit TRBD2. After removal of 1 base from V and 5 bases from J, the junction contained 5 bases not matched to a gene. This CDR3 is 14 amino acids long. Germline CDR1 reads GTSNPN; CDR2 reads SVGIG (reference sequence). CDR3 bases: TGTGCCTGGAGTGCAGCGGGAGGGCAACACGAGCAGTACTTC. Amino acids: CAWSAAGGQHEQYF. Based on the CDR3 plus reference TRBV30 and TRBJ2-7, the full variable domain is SQTIHQWPATLVQPVGSPLSLECTVEGTSNPNLYWYRQAAGRGLQLLFYSVGIGQISSEVPQNLSASRPQDRQFILSSKKLLLSDSGFYLCAWSAAGGQHEQYFGPGTRLTVT.

The chain is built from TRBV28 and TRBJ1-5, with D perhaps TRBD1 (5 bases). The CDR3 has 14 amino acids. The V end lost 3 bases, the J end lost 10 bases, and 16 bases lay between the germline ends. The germline CDR1 and CDR2 sequences are MDHEN and SYDVKM. This CDR3 reads CASSLGQGKEPQHF. In DNA form, the CDR3 reads TGTGCCAGCAGTTTGGGGCAGGGCAAGGAACCCCAGCATTTT.

The CDR3 region is CASRRHRGRGNTEAFF. The DNA of the CDR3 is TGTGCCAGCAGACGACACCGGGGCAGGGGGAACACTGAAGCTTTCTTT. The chain recombines TRBV28 with TRBJ1-1; a weak D match, TRBD1 (6 bases). CDR3 length: 16 amino acids. Trimming took off 6 bases at V and 1 base at J, with 18 bases between the two ends. Germline-derived CDR1 and CDR2 are MDHEN and SYDVKM.

The chain recombines TRBV7-6 with TRBJ2-1, with 8 nucleotides matching TRBD2. The trim removed 8 bases at V and 10 bases at J, leaving 10 bases unmatched. The CDR3 has 13 residues. Germline values: CDR1 SGHVS, CDR2 FNYEAQ. CDR3: CASGVAGWEEQFF. The DNA for the CDR3 is TGTGCCAGCGGGGTAGCGGGATGGGAGGAGCAGTTCTTC.

CDR3 loop: CSVGPQGAGYEQYF. For the CDR3, the DNA is TGCAGCGTTGGACCACAGGGGGCAGGGTACGAGCAGTACTTC. The rearrangement links TRBV29-1 to TRBJ2-7; the match to TRBD1 covers 9 bases. The germline CDR1 and CDR2 sequences are SQVTM and ANQGSEA. J gave up 4 bases and V 4 bases, and 8 bases lay outside the gene matches. This CDR3 has 14 residues.

This clone appeared once. The chain joins TRBV29-1 to TRBJ2-7; 11 positions match TRBD1. The germline CDR1 and CDR2 sequences are SQVTM and ANQGSEA. The CDR3 sequence is 15 residues long. V shed 3 bases, J shed 2 bases, and the junction held 6 bases outside the gene matches. The CDR3 here is CSVDVRTGGTYEQYF. Written as DNA, the CDR3 is TGCAGCGTTGATGTGCGGACAGGGGGCACCTACGAGCAGTACTTC.

The genes are TRBV2 and TRBJ2-7; 7 bases line up with TRBD1. The germline V gene encodes CDR1 SNHLY and CDR2 FYNNEI. The CDR3 is made up of 15 amino acids. V dropped 3 bases and J dropped 0; count of bases not matched to a gene: 5. The CDR3: CASSDPGQSSYEQYF. The CDR3 DNA sequence: TGTGCCAGCAGTGATCCGGGACAGAGCTCCTACGAGCAGTACTTC. Variable domain in full (rest from reference TRBV2 and TRBJ2-7): EPEVTQTPSHQVTQMGQEVILRCVPISNHLYFYWYRQILGQKVEFLVSFYNNEISEKSEIFDDQFSVERPDGSNFTLKIRSTKLEDSAMYFCASSDPGQSSYEQYFGPGTRLTVT.

The gene calls are TRBV4-1 and TRBJ2-1; 12 nucleotides line up with TRBD1. The CDR3 spans 16 residues. Germline assignment: CDR1 MGHRA and CDR2 YSYEKL. V lost 0 bases and J lost 8; bases outside the gene matches: 5. Written as DNA, the CDR3 is TGCGCCAGCAGCCAAGAGGGGACAGGGGGCTGGTATGAGCAGTTCTTC. Its translation is CASSQEGTGGWYEQFF.

V and J are TRBV4-3 and TRBJ1-5; 8 nucleotides align to TRBD1. Germline CDR1 is LGHNA and CDR2 is YSLEER. V lost 1 base and J lost 2; bases outside the gene matches: 7. This CDR3 has 17 residues. The CDR3 DNA sequence: TGCGCCAGCAGCCAAGCCCTTGGGACAGGAGGCAATCAGCCCCAGCATTTT. Protein product: CASSQALGTGGNQPQHF.

The chain is built from TRBV5-5 and TRBJ2-3; a weak D match, TRBD2 (5 bases). CDR3 length: 16 residues. The germline V and J ends were trimmed by 2 bases and 0 bases, with 13 bases remaining between them. Germline lookup yields CDR1 SGHKS and CDR2 YYEKEE (reference sequence). The CDR3 sequence is CASSFSPQRSTDTQYF. The CDR3 nucleotides are TGTGCCAGCAGCTTCAGCCCACAGCGGAGCACAGATACGCAGTATTTT.

The chain employs TRBV10-3 and TRBJ2-1; 14 nucleotides agree with TRBD2. This CDR3 region has 20 residues. The germline gives CDR1 ENHRY, CDR2 SYGVKD. J gave up 1 base and V 2 bases, and 10 bases lay outside the gene matches. The CDR3 region has the DNA TGTGCCATCAGTGAGCCCGGGACTAGCGGGAGAAAGGGATCCTACAATGAGCAGTTCTTC. This encodes CAISEPGTSGRKGSYNEQFF.

The gene calls are TRBV2 and TRBJ2-7; D uncertain. The CDR3 is 16 residues long. CDR1 is SNHLY, CDR2 FYNNEI, per germline. V lost 2 bases to trimming and J lost 4 bases, with 18 bases between them. CDR3 residues: CASSEILGSSAYEQYF. The CDR3 bases are TGTGCCAGCAGTGAAATTCTGGGTAGCTCCGCTTACGAGCAGTACTTC.

V is TRBV11-3 and J is TRBJ2-1; no definite D call. Germline CDR1 SGHNT, CDR2 YENEEA. CDR3 length: 12 amino acids. V lost 1 base and J 9 bases, leaving 7 bases between the germline ends. CDR3: CASSLVRSEQFF. CDR3 DNA: TGTGCCAGCAGCTTAGTACGCAGTGAGCAGTTCTTC.

The chain uses TRBV7-9 and TRBJ2-1; D possibly corresponds to TRBD1 (5 bases). The CDR3 contains 11 residues. Germline V gene lookup returns CDR1 SEHNR and CDR2 FQNEAQ (reference sequence). The V end lost 1 base, the J end lost 10 bases, and 5 bases lay between the germline ends. The CDR3 loop reads CASSLDREQFF. For the CDR3, the DNA is TGTGCCAGCAGCTTAGACAGGGAGCAGTTCTTC.

V usage is TRBV6-1 and J usage is TRBJ2-7; TRBD2 might be the D (5 bases). The V gene's germline CDR1 is MNHNS and CDR2 SASEGT. The CDR3 runs 14 residues. V shed 3 bases and J shed 3 bases, with 12 bases lying between them. The CDR3 DNA reads TGTGCCAGCAGTGAGTTAGTAGGGAGCTACGAGCAGTACTTC. Translated: CASSELVGSYEQYF.

This chain links TRBV5-5 with TRBJ1-5; D gene ambiguous. CDR1 SGHKS and CDR2 YYEKEE come from the germline V gene (reference sequence). V lost 1 base and J lost 0, with 5 bases in between. The CDR3 contains 14 residues. The CDR3 DNA reads TGTGCCAGCAGCTTGTCCGATAGCAATCAGCCCCAGCATTTT. This translates into CASSLSDSNQPQHF.

This sequence joins TRBV14 and TRBJ2-7; D tentatively reads TRBD1 or TRBD2 (5 bases each). Germline V gene data show CDR1 as SGHDN and CDR2 as FVKESK. There are 12 residues in the CDR3. V was pared by 4 bases and J by 9 bases, with 13 bases between. The DNA of the CDR3 is TGTGCCAGCAGCCCGGGGACCTCTGGGCAGTACTTC. It yields the protein CASSPGTSGQYF.

The chain links TRBV6-5 to TRBJ1-1; D remains unclear. The CDR3 has 13 residues. Trimming left V 6 bases short and J 7 bases short, with 15 bases between. Germline V lookup: CDR1 MNHEY, CDR2 SVGAGI. The CDR3 nucleotides read TGTGCCAGCAGCCACTCTTTGGGGTTTGAAGCTTTCTTT. Translation: CASSHSLGFEAFF.

Of note for this clone: The same CDR3 arises from other DNA sequences in this sample as well. This chain links TRBV20-1 with TRBJ1-1, with D uncertain. This CDR3 comprises 11 residues. V was trimmed by 1 base and J by 5 bases, leaving 5 bases between them. Germline lookup yields CDR1 DFQATT and CDR2 SNEGSKA (reference sequence). Here the CDR3 reads CSARAGTEAFF. The CDR3 coding sequence is TGCAGTGCTAGAGCCGGGACTGAAGCTTTCTTT.

The chain links TRBV5-6 to TRBJ2-1; D is ambiguous. The ends were cut back, 0 bases at V and 0 bases at J, with 10 bases in the middle. The CDR3 loop spans 16 amino acids. Germline values: CDR1 SGHDT, CDR2 YYEEEE. DNA for the CDR3: TGTGCCAGCAGCTTGGGTCTAGTTGGCTCCTACAATGAGCAGTTCTTC. It translates to CASSLGLVGSYNEQFF. Together with reference TRBV5-6 and TRBJ2-1, the CDR3 gives the full variable domain: DAGVTQSPTHLIKTRGQQVTLRCSPKSGHDTVSWYQQALGQGPQFIFQYYEEEERQRGNFPDRFSGHQFPNYSSELNVNALLLGDSALYLCASSLGLVGSYNEQFFGPGTRLTVL.

This rearrangement joins TRBV7-2 to TRBJ1-1, with D perhaps matching TRBD1 (6 bases). The CDR3 is made up of 13 amino acids. Germline V gene sequence: CDR1 SGHTA, CDR2 FQGNSA. V lost 3 bases, J lost 9 bases, and 14 bases lay in between. The CDR3 DNA sequence: TGTGCCAGCAGCTTCACAGGGTTAAGCAAAGCTTTCTTT. Protein product: CASSFTGLSKAFF.

This chain links TRBV5-6 with TRBJ1-2; D is ambiguous. Germline V gene data show CDR1 as SGHDT and CDR2 as YYEEEE. This CDR3 is 12 amino acids long. Deletions cut 0 bases from V and 8 bases from J, with 8 bases between. The CDR3 reads CASSLDGNGYTF. In DNA form, the CDR3 reads TGTGCCAGCAGCTTGGATGGTAACGGCTACACCTTC.

The V gene is TRBV5-6, the J gene TRBJ2-1; maybe TRBD2 (6 bases). CDR3 length equals 18 residues. Trimming removed 2 bases from V and 2 bases from J, with 20 bases in between. Germline V gene data show CDR1 as SGHDT and CDR2 as YYEEEE. The CDR3 reads CASSLGTSRGRPYNEQFF. The CDR3 bases are TGTGCCAGCAGCTTAGGGACCTCCCGGGGGAGGCCCTACAATGAGCAGTTCTTC.

The table lists this clone with a count of one. The V call is TRBV7-9, the J call TRBJ2-7, with TRBD2 identical over 13 bases. The CDR3 length is 16 residues. Germline V gene data show CDR1 as SEHNR and CDR2 as FQNEAQ (reference sequence). The V and J ends lost 5 bases and 2 bases, in that order; junction bases with no gene match: 6. This CDR3 reads CASSQTLAGGPYEQYF. CDR3 bases: TGTGCCAGCAGCCAAACACTAGCGGGAGGGCCCTACGAGCAGTACTTC. The whole variable domain, filled in from reference TRBV7-9 and TRBJ2-7, reads DTGVSQNPRHKITKRGQNVTFRCDPISEHNRLYWYRQTLGQGPEFLTYFQNEAQLEKSRLLSDRFSAERPKGSFSTLEIQRTEQGDSAMYLCASSQTLAGGPYEQYFGPGTRLTVT.